The rows below give T cell receptor beta chains drawn from one sample of a study of blood T cell repertoires in COVID-19. Method: immunoSEQ multiplex PCR; TCRdb's copy keeps in-frame clones and lacks some. The table includes about 400,000 clones, roughly 86% detected once. The sample taken for sequencing was PBMCs or T cells enriched from blood (not recorded which). These TCRs come from a man aged 40-49 years in a cohort exposed to, infected with or recovered from COVID-19 (not recorded which). The CDR3 runs from the conserved cysteine through the conserved F or W. D genes are given only for firm matches. Rows may omit the clone size; those that give it use once, few, many or a size class.

>TRBJ2-7|NA|TRBV5-5|NA
TGTGCCAGCAGCTTGAGTCAGGGATACTCCTACGAGCAGTACTTC
CASSLSQGYSYEQYF
>TRBJ2-1|NA|TRBV7-9|TRBD2
TGTGCCAGCAGCGCCGACGGCGGGAGGGCCGGCAATGAGCAGTTCTTC
CASSADGGRAGNEQFF
>TRBJ2-3|NA|TRBV5-1|TRBD2
TGCGCCAGCAGCTTGAGCGGGGGAGGGGCAGATACGCAGTATTTT
CASSLSGGGADTQYF
>TRBJ2-3|once|TRBV7-9|TRBD2
TGTGCCAGCAGCCCCGGGACTAGTGGATTCACAGATACGCAGTATTTT
CASSPGTSGFTDTQYF
>TRBJ2-7|NA|TRBV30|NA
TGTGCCTGGAGTGGGGACTTAACCTACTACGAGCAGTACTTC
CAWSGDLTYYEQYF
>TRBJ1-2|NA|TRBV7-2|NA
TGTGCCAGCAGCATCTCCCCCGGCGGCATTAACTATGGCTACACCTTC
CASSISPGGINYGYTF
>TRBJ1-4|NA|TRBV27|NA
TGTGCCAGCAGCCCCAGCCTCCCAGGGCGTACAACTAATGAAAAACTGTTTTTT
CASSPSLPGRTTNEKLFF
>TRBJ2-7|NA|TRBV7-2|NA
TGTGCCAGCAGACCGGGACTTATGTACGAGCAGTACTTC
CASRPGLMYEQYF
>TRBJ1-2|NA|TRBV20-1|NA
TGCAGTGTCTCAGGGGACTATGGCTACACCTTC
CSVSGDYGYTF
>TRBJ2-3|once|TRBV6-1|TRBD2
TGTGCCAGCAGTGAAAACGGGGAGCGGGAGTGGAATACGCAGTATTTT
CASSENGEREWNTQYF
>TRBJ2-5|NA|TRBV19|NA
TGTGCCAGTAGTACCTCTAGCGCAGAGACCCAGTACTTC
CASSTSSAETQYF
>TRBJ2-2|NA|TRBV5-6|NA
TGTGCCAGCAGCTCCGCCCGGGGGACGAACACCGGGGAGCTGTTTTTT
CASSSARGTNTGELFF
>TRBJ1-2|NA|TRBV24-1|NA
TGTGCCACCAGTTCAGGACAGCGAACCTATGGCTACACCTTC
CATSSGQRTYGYTF
>TRBJ2-7|NA|TRBV5-4|NA
TGTGCCAGCAGCTGGGGAGGGACATCTTTTTACGAGCAGTACTTC
CASSWGGTSFYEQYF
>TRBJ1-3|NA|TRBV6-5|TRBD1
TGTGCCAGCAGCAGGGGGAATGGAAACACCATATATTTT
CASSRGNGNTIYF
>TRBJ2-1|once|TRBV5-1|TRBD2
TGCGCCAGCAGCAGGGGTCCCCGGGAGGGCTCCTACAATGAGCAGTTCTTC
CASSRGPREGSYNEQFF
>TRBJ2-2|NA|TRBV18|TRBD1
TGTGCCAGCTCACTGGACAGGGTAAACACCGGGGAGCTGTTTTTT
CASSLDRVNTGELFF
>TRBJ2-2|NA|TRBV11-2|TRBD2
TGTGCCAGCAGCCGATTCTACAGCGGGAGGGGAACCGGGGAGCTGTTTTTT
CASSRFYSGRGTGELFF
>TRBJ1-6|NA|TRBV14|NA
TGTGCCAGCAGCCAAGTACCGAGACACAATTCACCCCTCCACTTT
CASSQVPRHNSPLHF
>TRBJ2-7|NA|TRBV7-8|TRBD1
TGTGCCAGCAGCTTAGGGGACAGGGGGAAGCAGTACTTC
CASSLGDRGKQYF
>TRBJ1-2|few|TRBV3-1/TRBV3-2|TRBD1
TGTGCCAGCAGCGCCCGGGACAGGGGTGGTAACTATGGCTACACCTTC
CASSARDRGGNYGYTF
>TRBJ2-2|NA|TRBV15|NA
TGTGCCACCAGCCTTTTTTACACCGGGGAGCTGTTTTTT
CATSLFYTGELFF
>TRBJ1-1|NA|TRBV28|NA
TGTGCCAGCAGCCTCTTTGACACTGAAGCTTTCTTT
CASSLFDTEAFF
>TRBJ2-2|NA|TRBV19|TRBD2
TGTGCCAGTAGTTGGGCGGGAGTGGAGACCGGGGAGCTGTTTTTT
CASSWAGVETGELFF
>TRBJ1-5|few|TRBV18|TRBD1
TGTGCCAGCTCACCAACGGACAGGGGACAGAATCAGCCCCAGCATTTT
CASSPTDRGQNQPQHF
>TRBJ1-5|NA|TRBV11-3|NA
TGTGCCAGCATTATGGGCCGGGGAAGGGGCAATCAGCCCCAGCATTTT
CASIMGRGRGNQPQHF
>TRBJ2-1|NA|TRBV10-3|NA
TGTGCCATCAGTGGACAGAACAATGAGCAGTTCTTC
CAISGQNNEQFF